These 17 T cell receptor beta chains came from one sample sequenced in a study of T cells in Graves' hyperthyroidism and ophthalmopathy. Amplification targeted TCR beta CDR3 regions from RNA transcripts. Primed by the HTBI set, a first-round RT-PCR was run on the TCR CDR3. TCRdb re-called the multiplex PCR reads with MiXCR, one entry per CDR3 protein. The sample has 300,000 to 400,000 distinct CDR3 sequences; approximately 17% are singletons. Sequencing was done on a sample of blood. Receptors originate from a man between 18 and 29 years old with Graves' ophthalmopathy.

V usage is TRBV20-1 and J usage is TRBJ1-6; D not resolved. Trimming cost V 4 bases and J 7 bases, with 5 bases left between them. This CDR3 contains 11 residues. The germline V gene has CDR1 DFQATT and CDR2 SNEGSKA (reference sequence). The CDR3 loop is CSATPNSPLHF. DNA for the CDR3: TGCAGTGCTACCCCCAATTCACCCCTCCACTTT.

This clonotype was seen repeatedly, ten times or more. This chain joins TRBV14 and TRBJ1-2; possibly TRBD1 for D (5 bases). Trimming took 3 bases from V and 6 from J, leaving 11 bases between them. CDR3 size: 13 residues. Germline V lookup: CDR1 SGHDN, CDR2 FVKESK. The CDR3 nucleotides are TGTGCCAGCAGCCAGCGGCGAGGGGATGGCTACACCTTC. It specifies CASSQRRGDGYTF.

The chain couples TRBV15 to TRBJ2-7; TRBD1 matches at 9 bases. The CDR3 is 16 amino acids. Per the germline V gene, CDR1 is LNHNV and CDR2 is YYDKDF (reference sequence). V lost 2 bases to trimming and J lost 6 bases; unmatched junction nucleotides: 11. The CDR3 DNA reads TGTGCCACCAGCAGACCGCAGAGGACAGGGGATGGCGAGCAGTACTTC. Protein sequence: CATSRPQRTGDGEQYF.

This clonotype was seen only a few times. V gene TRBV4-1 combines with J gene TRBJ1-1, with a weak D call TRBD1 (5 bases). Germline values: CDR1 MGHRA, CDR2 YSYEKL. This CDR3 region has 14 residues. The V and J ends lost 4 bases and 5 bases respectively, with 14 bases between them. CDR3 nucleotide sequence: TGCGCCAGCAGCCGTAAGCAGGGATTTACTGAAGCTTTCTTT. Translating it yields CASSRKQGFTEAFF.

On this clonotype itself: Germline and junction disagree at one end, which may indicate a read error. In DNA form, the CDR3 reads TGTGCCAACAGCTTTACCGGGACAGGGAGGATTGAGCAGTTCTTC. Amino acid sequence: CANSFTGTGRIEQFF. The chain recombines TRBV7-9 with TRBJ2-1, with 9 positions matching TRBD1. Germline values: CDR1 SEHNR, CDR2 FQNEAQ (reference sequence). CDR3 size: 15 residues.

This clonotype was detected many times. V and J are TRBV12-3 or TRBV12-4 and TRBJ1-6; D is perhaps TRBD1 (5 bases). This CDR3 has 15 residues. Trimming left V 5 bases short and J 9 bases short, with 17 bases between. The CDR3 bases are TGTGCCAGCAGTACGACGGGGCCCAAAGGTTCACCCCTCCACTTT. The encoded protein is CASSTTGPKGSPLHF.

A few counts support this clonotype. The chain couples TRBV6-1 to TRBJ2-1; D not certain. This CDR3 is built from 15 residues. V was cut by 6 bases and J by 1 base, with 13 bases left in between. Germline CDR1 MNHNS, CDR2 SASEGT. CDR3: CASSDVGLSYNEQFF. Here the CDR3 DNA reads TGTGCCAGCAGCGACGTCGGGCTATCCTACAATGAGCAGTTCTTC.

This clonotype was counted at least ten times. The gene calls are TRBV28 and TRBJ1-1; D ambiguous. The CDR3 loop spans 17 amino acids. Trimming stripped 5 bases from V and 0 bases from J, with 19 bases between. Per the germline V gene, CDR1 is MDHEN and CDR2 is SYDVKM. The CDR3 DNA reads as TGTGCCAGCAGTCCCGACCTCTTTCCATCCATGAACACTGAAGCTTTCTTT. This codes for CASSPDLFPSMNTEAFF.

This clonotype was counted many times. CDR3 sequence (DNA): TGTGCCAGCAGTTTAGTAGGAGGGACCCGGAACTATGGCTACACCTTC. Translation: CASSLVGGTRNYGYTF. The chain combines TRBV12-3 or TRBV12-4 with TRBJ1-2; maybe TRBD1 (5 bases). The CDR3 consists of 16 residues. V was shortened by 1 base and J by 2 bases, with 14 bases between the two germline ends.

This clonotype was recorded a few times. This chain connects TRBV20-1 to TRBJ1-4, with D tentatively TRBD1 (5 bases). From germline, CDR1 is DFQATT and CDR2 SNEGSKA (reference sequence). This CDR3 has 17 residues. Trimming left V 3 bases short and J 7 bases short, with 24 bases between. In DNA, the CDR3 is TGCAGTGCTAGGGGAGGGCAGGGCGCCCGGTTTGGTGAAAAACTGTTTTTT. Its protein product is CSARGGQGARFGEKLFF.

This chain links TRBV27 with TRBJ1-3, with D tentatively TRBD1 (5 bases). CDR1 and CDR2 (germline): MNHEY, SMNVEV (reference sequence). The CDR3 has 17 residues. Trimming pared 5 bases from V and 0 bases from J, leaving 17 bases between. Written as DNA, the CDR3 is TGTGCCAGCAGTAAATTAGGGGCAGCAACCTCTGGAAACACCATATATTTT. It is translated as CASSKLGAATSGNTIYF.

V is TRBV5-1 and J is TRBJ1-3, with D uncertain. Deletions cut 2 bases from V and 0 bases from J, with 12 bases between. Germline assignment: CDR1 SGHRS and CDR2 YFSETQ. This CDR3 contains 16 residues. The CDR3 spells CASSLSDINSGNTIYF. The CDR3 DNA sequence: TGCGCCAGCAGCTTATCTGACATCAACTCTGGAAACACCATATATTTT.

The CDR3 is CASSLFRSGRNQPQHF. The DNA for the CDR3 is TGTGCCAGCAGTTTATTCAGGTCAGGGCGGAATCAGCCCCAGCATTTT. The rearrangement uses TRBV28 and TRBJ1-5; D might be TRBD1 (5 bases). V lost 1 base and J lost 4, with 14 bases in between. The CDR3 length is 16 residues. The germline V gene encodes CDR1 MDHEN and CDR2 SYDVKM.

This clonotype was recorded at least ten times. This chain joins TRBV27 and TRBJ2-7, with D possibly called TRBD1 or TRBD2 (5 bases each). Trimming left V 5 bases short and J 9 bases short, with 20 bases between. The CDR3 length is 14 residues. The germline V gene has CDR1 MNHEY and CDR2 SMNVEV (reference sequence). In nucleotides, the CDR3 is TGTGCCAGCAGTATCCGGGACCTAGTGAATCCGCAGTACTTC. It translates to CASSIRDLVNPQYF.

This clonotype came up many times. The chain has TRBV5-1 and TRBJ2-3, with D possibly being TRBD2 (6 bases). The CDR3 has 14 residues. Germline V gene data show CDR1 as SGHRS and CDR2 as YFSETQ. The germline V and J ends were trimmed by 0 bases and 5 bases, with 10 bases remaining between them. The CDR3 loop reads CASSLGREGDTQYF. The CDR3 DNA reads TGCGCCAGCAGCTTGGGGAGGGAAGGAGATACGCAGTATTTT.

This chain joins TRBV4-1 and TRBJ2-1, with 8 bases fitting TRBD2. CDR1 is MGHRA and CDR2 is YSYEKL in the germline V gene. CDR3 length: 14 residues. V lost 0 bases to trimming and J lost 9 bases; unmatched junction nucleotides: 4. The CDR3 loop is CASSQETAGGEQFF. CDR3 bases: TGCGCCAGCAGCCAAGAAACGGCGGGGGGTGAGCAGTTCTTC.

This chain joins TRBV19 and TRBJ2-1; D ambiguous. The V gene lost 9 bases and the J gene lost 6 bases, with 12 bases spanning the gap. The germline V gene has CDR1 LNHDA and CDR2 SQIVND (reference sequence). The CDR3 is 12 amino acids. CDR3 in amino acids: CASQNWRNEQFF. Here the CDR3 DNA reads TGTGCCAGCCAGAATTGGCGCAATGAGCAGTTCTTC.